Each of the 13 T cell receptor beta chains below was sequenced from the same sample in a study of HIV-infected children after antiretroviral therapy interruption. The sample's treatment: PENTA 11 planned treatment interruption arm or continuous ART arm. A 3' RACE protocol on RNA, with unique molecular identifiers, produced the TCR library. TCRdb independently ran MiXCR on the 3' RACE reads; one entry per CDR3 protein. The sample yields roughly 3,700 distinct CDR3 sequences, more than 4.5% seen once. This specimen consisted of CD45RO+ CD8+ T cells from PBMCs, pooled from several time points, obtained from a donor given antiretroviral therapy, either interrupted or continuous. Stated subset: memory CD8+ CD45RO+ CD45RA- T cells. Every receptor here comes from a pool of human donors with HIV.

This clonotype was counted ten times or more. The V and J genes are TRBV7-8 and TRBJ2-7; D possibly matches TRBD1 or TRBD2 (5 bases each). The CDR3 covers 12 residues. Germline CDR1 is SGHVS and CDR2 is FQNEAQ. V was trimmed by 4 bases and J by 6 bases, leaving 10 bases between them. CDR3: CASSSGGSEQYF. CDR3 sequence (DNA): TGTGCCAGCAGCTCTGGGGGAAGCGAGCAGTACTTC. The full variable domain, in which reference TRBV7-8 and TRBJ2-7 provide the parts outside the CDR3, is GAGVSQSPRYKVAKRGQDVALRCDPISGHVSLFWYQQALGQGPEFLTYFQNEAQLDKSGLPSDRFFAERPEGSVSTLKIQRTQQEDSAVYLCASSSGGSEQYFGPGTRLTVT.

By proportion, this clonotype is large. The gene calls are TRBV15 and TRBJ2-5; D possibly corresponds to TRBD1 (6 bases). This CDR3 contains 14 residues. Trimming took off 0 bases at V and 3 bases at J, with 8 bases between the two ends. Germline V gene lookup returns CDR1 LNHNV and CDR2 YYDKDF (reference sequence). In DNA, the CDR3 is TGTGCCACCAGCAGAGATCGGACAGAAGAGACCCAGTACTTC. Amino acids: CATSRDRTEETQYF.

This clonotype appeared many times. The chain is built from TRBV10-3 and TRBJ1-6; TRBD1 matches 9 bases. V was clipped by 2 bases and J by 7 bases; unmatched bases: 0. CDR1 and CDR2 (germline): ENHRY, SYGVKD. The CDR3 totals 14 residues. CDR3 sequence: CAISEGQGNSPLHF. CDR3 nucleotide sequence: TGTGCCATCAGTGAGGGACAGGGGAATTCACCCCTCCACTTT.

This clonotype appeared many times. This rearrangement joins TRBV27 to TRBJ2-7; TRBD2 matches at 8 bases. This CDR3 spans 13 amino acids. The junction had 7 bases not matched to a gene; V was cut back by 5 bases and J by 7 bases. The V gene's germline CDR1 is MNHEY and CDR2 SMNVEV (reference sequence). The DNA for the CDR3 is TGTGCCAGCAGTCCGACTAGCGCGGGAGAGCAGTACTTC. It encodes CASSPTSAGEQYF.

This clonotype was counted at least ten times. The V gene is TRBV30, the J gene TRBJ1-1; no clear D. The CDR3 sequence is 14 residues long. Trimming pared 2 bases from V and 0 bases from J, leaving 10 bases between. Germline lookup yields CDR1 GTSNPN and CDR2 SVGIG (reference sequence). The CDR3 sequence is CAWSYGLMNTEAFF. The CDR3 coding sequence is TGTGCCTGGAGTTACGGACTTATGAACACTGAAGCTTTCTTT.

This clonotype was recorded at least ten times. This chain joins TRBV20-1 and TRBJ1-1; 7 bases are shared with TRBD1. The germline CDR1 and CDR2 sequences are DFQATT and SNEGSKA (reference sequence). V lost 1 base to trimming and J lost 5 bases; unmatched junction nucleotides: 4. The CDR3 is made up of 13 amino acids. DNA for the CDR3: TGCAGTGCTAGAGGCACAGGGGATACTGAAGCTTTCTTT. It translates to CSARGTGDTEAFF.

This clonotype was observed many times. The CDR3 bases are TGCGCCAGCAGCCAAGATGGGCGGGGGTACAATGAGCAGTTCTTC. Protein: CASSQDGRGYNEQFF. V usage is TRBV4-1 and J usage is TRBJ2-1; 7 bases line up with TRBD2. Looked up from germline, CDR1 is MGHRA and CDR2 is YSYEKL. The CDR3 consists of 15 residues. After removal of 0 bases from V and 4 bases from J, the junction contained 3 bases not matched to a gene.

By share of the sample, this clonotype is medium-sized. V and J are TRBV12-5 and TRBJ2-2; 7 bases are shared with TRBD2. The germline gives CDR1 LGHNT, CDR2 FRNRAP. Trimming removed 6 bases from V and 5 bases from J; junction bases left unmatched: 12. The CDR3 totals 16 residues. CDR3 region: CASGAGQTPSTGELFF. For the CDR3, the DNA is TGTGCTAGTGGAGCGGGGCAGACCCCCTCAACCGGGGAGCTGTTTTTT.

Many counts were recorded for this clonotype. Mismatch with germline at one junction end may stem from a read error. This chain uses TRBV5-4 with TRBJ1-1; D ambiguous. The CDR3 runs 14 residues. CDR1 is SGHNT, CDR2 YYREEE, per germline (reference sequence). The CDR3 loop reads CAGSASLGRTEAFF. CDR3 sequence (DNA): TGTGCCGGCAGCGCGTCGCTTGGACGGACTGAAGCTTTCTTT. Based on the CDR3 plus reference TRBV5-4 and TRBJ1-1, the full variable domain is ETGVTQSPTHLIKTRGQQVTLRCSSQSGHNTVSWYQQALGQGPQFIFQYYREEENGRGNFPPRFSGLQFPNYSSELNVNALELDDSALYLCAGSASLGRTEAFFGQGTRLTVV.

The V gene is TRBV12-3 or TRBV12-4, the J gene TRBJ2-7; D remains unclear. Trimming cost V 1 base and J 0 bases, with 7 bases left between them. This CDR3 spans 14 amino acids. CDR3 coding DNA: TGTGCCAGCAGTTTAGATATGAGCTCCTACGAGCAGTACTTC. This translates into CASSLDMSSYEQYF.

By share of the sample, this clonotype is hyperexpanded (1% or more). The chain is built from TRBV29-1 and TRBJ1-1, with 9 bases matching TRBD1. The V and J ends lost 6 bases and 5 bases, in that order; junction bases with no gene match: 7. Per the germline V gene, CDR1 is SQVTM and CDR2 is ANQGSEA. The CDR3 totals 13 residues. CDR3 loop: CSVWGQGSTEAFF. The CDR3 DNA is TGCAGCGTGTGGGGACAGGGATCGACTGAAGCTTTCTTT.

There are many counts of this clonotype. This chain uses TRBV7-4 with TRBJ1-4, with D possibly TRBD1 on 5 matching bases. The CDR3 is 17 residues long. V was shortened by 5 bases and J by 1 base, with 17 bases between the two germline ends. Germline assignment: CDR1 SGHVT and CDR2 SQSDAQ. CDR3 bases: TGTGCCAGCAGCCGACGGGGGTCGAGGCAAACTAATGAAAAACTGTTTTTT. Its translation: CASSRRGSRQTNEKLFF. Together with reference TRBV7-4 and TRBJ1-4, the CDR3 gives the full variable domain: GAGVSQSPRYKVAKRGRDVALRCDSISGHVTLYWYRQTLGQGSEVLTYSQSDAQRDKSGRPSGRFSAERPERSVSTLKIQRTEQGDSAVYLCASSRRGSRQTNEKLFFGSGTQLSVL.

This clonotype was found many times. This chain uses TRBV7-2 with TRBJ2-1, with D hard to call. CDR1 SGHTA and CDR2 FQGNSA come from the germline V gene. V was pared by 8 bases and J by 5 bases, with 10 bases between. CDR3 size: 12 residues. This CDR3 reads CASPPDDNEQFF. CDR3 bases: TGTGCCAGCCCCCCGGATGACAATGAGCAGTTCTTC.